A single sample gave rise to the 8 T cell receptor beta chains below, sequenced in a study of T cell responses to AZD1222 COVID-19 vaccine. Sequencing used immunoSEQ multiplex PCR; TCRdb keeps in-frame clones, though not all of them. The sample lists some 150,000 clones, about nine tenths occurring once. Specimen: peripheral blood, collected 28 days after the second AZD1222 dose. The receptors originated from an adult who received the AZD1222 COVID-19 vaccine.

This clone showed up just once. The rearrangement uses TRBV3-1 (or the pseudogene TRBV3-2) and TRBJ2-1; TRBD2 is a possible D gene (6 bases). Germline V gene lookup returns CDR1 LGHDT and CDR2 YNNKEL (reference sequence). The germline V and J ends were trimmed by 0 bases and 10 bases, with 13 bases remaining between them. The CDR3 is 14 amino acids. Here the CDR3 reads CASSQDASAKEQFF. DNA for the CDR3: TGTGCCAGCAGCCAAGATGCTAGCGCGAAGGAGCAGTTCTTC.

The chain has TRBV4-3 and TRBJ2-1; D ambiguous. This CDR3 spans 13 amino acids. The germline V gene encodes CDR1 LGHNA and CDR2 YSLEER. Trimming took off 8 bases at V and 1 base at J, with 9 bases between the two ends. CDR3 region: CASSTASYNEQFF. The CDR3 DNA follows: TGCGCCAGCTCAACCGCGTCCTACAATGAGCAGTTCTTC.

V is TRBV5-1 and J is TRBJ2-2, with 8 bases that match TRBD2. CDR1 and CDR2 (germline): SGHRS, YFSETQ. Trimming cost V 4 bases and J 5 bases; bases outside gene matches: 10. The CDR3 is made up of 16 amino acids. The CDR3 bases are TGCGCCAGCAGCCTGACTAGCGCAGCGAGTACCGGGGAGCTGTTTTTT. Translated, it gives CASSLTSAASTGELFF.

CDR3 loop: CASSLTAGDEKLFF. DNA for the CDR3: TGTGCCAGCAGCTTAACGGCAGGGGATGAAAAACTGTTTTTT. The V and J genes are TRBV7-2 and TRBJ1-4; D perhaps matches TRBD1 (6 bases). Germline V gives CDR1 SGHTA, CDR2 FQGNSA. The CDR3 contains 14 residues. V lost 2 bases and J lost 6, with 10 bases in between.

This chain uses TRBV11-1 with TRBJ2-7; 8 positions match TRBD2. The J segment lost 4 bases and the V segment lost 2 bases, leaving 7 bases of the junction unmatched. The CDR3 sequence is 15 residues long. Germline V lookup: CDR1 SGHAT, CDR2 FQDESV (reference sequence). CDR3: CASSLSSGSQYEQYF. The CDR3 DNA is TGTGCCAGCAGCTTATCTAGCGGGTCTCAGTACGAGCAGTACTTC.

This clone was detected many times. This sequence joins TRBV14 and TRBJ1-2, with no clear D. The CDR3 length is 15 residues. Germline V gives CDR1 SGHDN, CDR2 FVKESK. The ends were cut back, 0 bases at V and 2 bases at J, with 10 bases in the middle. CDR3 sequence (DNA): TGTGCCAGCAGCCAAGATTGGCCGGGAAACTATGGCTACACCTTC. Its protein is CASSQDWPGNYGYTF. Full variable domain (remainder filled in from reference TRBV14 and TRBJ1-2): EAGVTQFPSHSVIEKGQTVTLRCDPISGHDNLYWYRRVMGKEIKFLLHFVKESKQDESGMPNNRFLAERTGGTYSTLKVQPAELEDSGVYFCASSQDWPGNYGYTFGSGTRLTVV.

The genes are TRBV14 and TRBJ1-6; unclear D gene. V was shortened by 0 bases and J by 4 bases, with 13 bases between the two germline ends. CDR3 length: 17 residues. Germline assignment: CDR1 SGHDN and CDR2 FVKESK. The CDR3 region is CASSQEGGVEYNSPLHF. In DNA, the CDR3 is TGTGCCAGCAGCCAAGAAGGCGGAGTCGAATATAATTCACCCCTCCACTTT. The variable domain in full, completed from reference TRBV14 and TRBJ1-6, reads EAGVTQFPSHSVIEKGQTVTLRCDPISGHDNLYWYRRVMGKEIKFLLHFVKESKQDESGMPNNRFLAERTGGTYSTLKVQPAELEDSGVYFCASSQEGGVEYNSPLHFGNGTRLTVT.

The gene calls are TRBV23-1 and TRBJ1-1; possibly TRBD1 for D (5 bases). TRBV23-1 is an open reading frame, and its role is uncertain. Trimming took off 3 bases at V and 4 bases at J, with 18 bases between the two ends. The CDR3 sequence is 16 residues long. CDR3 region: CASSHLVLGGVTEAFF. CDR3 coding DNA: TGCGCCAGCAGTCACCTCGTTCTGGGAGGGGTCACTGAAGCTTTCTTT.